The rows below give T cell receptor beta chains drawn from one sample of a study of T cell changes during pregnancy in multiple sclerosis. TCRdb keeps only in-frame clones here, not all; method: immunoSEQ multiplex PCR. The repertoire consists of roughly 56,000 clones, with roughly 90% occurring once and the leading ten covering over 1.5%. The sequences come from peripheral blood, collected in the first trimester of pregnancy. Receptor source: a female donor with multiple sclerosis, enrolled in a pregnancy study. Both conserved end residues are part of each CDR3. Each record gives: CDR3 protein, CDR3 DNA, clone size, V gene, D gene, J gene. D genes are given only for firm matches. Clone sizes are given selectively: once, few, many, or a class where the clone is expanded.

CASRRGLAGSTDTQYF | TGCGCCAGCAGGCGTGGACTAGCGGGGAGCACAGATACGCAGTATTTT | NA | TRBV5-1 | TRBD2 | TRBJ2-3
CASSSQGAAYEQYF | TGTGCCAGCAGCTCCCAGGGGGCGGCCTACGAGCAGTACTTC | NA | TRBV7-9 | TRBD1 | TRBJ2-7
CASSSNGDTDTQYF | TGTGCCAGCAGTTCTAACGGGGACACAGATACGCAGTATTTT | NA | TRBV27 | NA | TRBJ2-3
CASSSGASTDTQYF | TGTGCCAGCAGTTCAGGGGCGTCCACAGATACGCAGTATTTT | NA | TRBV28 | NA | TRBJ2-3
CSALRGLYEQYF | TGCAGCGCTCTAAGGGGCCTGTACGAGCAGTACTTC | NA | TRBV29-1 | NA | TRBJ2-7
CASSSGGTSGSYEQYF | TGTGCCAGCAGCTCCGGTGGGACTAGCGGGAGCTACGAGCAGTACTTC | NA | TRBV6-6 | TRBD2 | TRBJ2-7
CASSLLAGGPWEQYF | TGTGCCAGCAGCCTTCTAGCGGGAGGGCCCTGGGAGCAGTACTTC | NA | TRBV11-2 | TRBD2 | TRBJ2-7
CASRPRGNTGELFF | TGTGCCAGCCGCCCTAGGGGTAACACCGGGGAGCTGTTTTTT | once | TRBV9 | NA | TRBJ2-2
CASSFSLEPPAFF | TGTGCCAGCAGCTTTTCTTTAGAACCCCCAGCTTTCTTT | NA | TRBV11-2 | NA | TRBJ1-1
CASSQANEQYF | TGTGCCAGCAGCCAAGCTAACGAGCAGTACTTC | NA | TRBV4-2 | NA | TRBJ2-7
CASSRGLAGGLEQYF | TGTGCCAGCAGTCGTGGACTAGCGGGAGGGCTCGAGCAGTACTTC | many | TRBV6-5 | TRBD2 | TRBJ2-7
CASSFHGRANTGELFF | TGCGCCAGCAGCTTTCACGGGAGGGCGAACACCGGGGAGCTGTTTTTT | NA | TRBV5-1 | TRBD2 | TRBJ2-2
CASSDMVLSQPQHF | TGCGCCAGCAGTGACATGGTTCTAAGTCAGCCCCAGCATTTT | NA | TRBV10-2 | NA | TRBJ1-5
CAWSFGQGAPNQPQHF | TGTGCCTGGAGCTTCGGACAGGGGGCCCCAAATCAGCCCCAGCATTTT | NA | TRBV30 | TRBD1 | TRBJ1-5
CATSQAGGNNEQFF | TGTGCCACCAGCCAAGCGGGAGGGAACAATGAGCAGTTCTTC | NA | TRBV15 | TRBD2 | TRBJ2-1
CASNPGQGARGTNEQFF | TGTGCCAGCAACCCGGGACAGGGGGCGCGGGGGACGAATGAGCAGTTCTTC | NA | TRBV2 | TRBD1 | TRBJ2-1
CASSNDRGGTGELFF | TGTGCCAGCAGCAATGACAGGGGGGGGACCGGGGAGCTGTTTTTT | NA | TRBV9 | TRBD1 | TRBJ2-2
CASSEAGNTGELFF | TGTGCCAGCAGTGAGGCGGGGAACACCGGGGAGCTGTTTTTT | NA | TRBV6-4 | NA | TRBJ2-2
CASSAGLAGVGEQFF | TGTGCCAGCAGCGCGGGACTAGCGGGAGTAGGTGAGCAGTTCTTC | NA | TRBV9 | TRBD2 | TRBJ2-1
CASSLGTYGYTF | TGTGCCAGCAGTTTAGGGACATATGGCTACACCTTC | NA | TRBV28 | NA | TRBJ1-2
CASSQVGAFEQYF | TGTGCCAGCAGCCAGGTTGGGGCCTTCGAGCAGTACTTC | NA | TRBV7-9 | NA | TRBJ2-7